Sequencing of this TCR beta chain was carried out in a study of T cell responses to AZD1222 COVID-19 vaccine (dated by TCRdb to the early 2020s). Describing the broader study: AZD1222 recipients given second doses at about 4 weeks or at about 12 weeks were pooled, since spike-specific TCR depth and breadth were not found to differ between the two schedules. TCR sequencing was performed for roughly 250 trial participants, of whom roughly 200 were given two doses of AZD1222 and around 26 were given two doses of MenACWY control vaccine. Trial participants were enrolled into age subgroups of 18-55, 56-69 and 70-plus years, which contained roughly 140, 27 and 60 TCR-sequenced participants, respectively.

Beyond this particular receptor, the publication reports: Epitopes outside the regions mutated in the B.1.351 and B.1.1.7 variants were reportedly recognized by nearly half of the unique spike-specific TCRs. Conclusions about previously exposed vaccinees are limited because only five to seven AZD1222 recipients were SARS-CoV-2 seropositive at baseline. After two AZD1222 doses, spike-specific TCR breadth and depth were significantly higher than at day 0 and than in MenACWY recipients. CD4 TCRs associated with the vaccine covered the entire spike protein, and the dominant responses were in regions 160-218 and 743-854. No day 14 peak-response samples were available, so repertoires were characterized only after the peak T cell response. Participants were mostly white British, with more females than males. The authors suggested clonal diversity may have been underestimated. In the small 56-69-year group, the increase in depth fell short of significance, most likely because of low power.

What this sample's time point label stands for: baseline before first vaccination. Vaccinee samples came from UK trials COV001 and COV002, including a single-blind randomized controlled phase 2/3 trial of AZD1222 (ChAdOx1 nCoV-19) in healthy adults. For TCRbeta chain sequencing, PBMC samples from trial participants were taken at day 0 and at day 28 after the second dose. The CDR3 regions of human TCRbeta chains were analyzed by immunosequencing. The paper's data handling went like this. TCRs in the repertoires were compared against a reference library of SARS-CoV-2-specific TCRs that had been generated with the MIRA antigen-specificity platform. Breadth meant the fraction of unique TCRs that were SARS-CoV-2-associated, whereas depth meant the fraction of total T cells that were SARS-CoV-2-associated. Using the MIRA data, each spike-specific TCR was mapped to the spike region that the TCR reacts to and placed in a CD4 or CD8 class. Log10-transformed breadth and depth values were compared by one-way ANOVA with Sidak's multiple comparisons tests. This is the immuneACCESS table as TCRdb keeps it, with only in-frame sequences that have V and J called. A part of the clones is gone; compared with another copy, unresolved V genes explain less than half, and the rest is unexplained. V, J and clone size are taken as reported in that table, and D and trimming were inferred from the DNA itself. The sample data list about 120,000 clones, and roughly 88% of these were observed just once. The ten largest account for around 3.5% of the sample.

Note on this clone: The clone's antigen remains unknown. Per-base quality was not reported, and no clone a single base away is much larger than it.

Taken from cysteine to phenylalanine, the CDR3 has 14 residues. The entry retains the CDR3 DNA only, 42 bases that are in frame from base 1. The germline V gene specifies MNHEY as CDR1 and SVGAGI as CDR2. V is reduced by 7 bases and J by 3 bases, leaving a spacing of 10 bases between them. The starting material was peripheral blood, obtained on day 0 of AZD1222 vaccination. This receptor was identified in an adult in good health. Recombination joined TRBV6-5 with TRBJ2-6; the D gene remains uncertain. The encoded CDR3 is CASNAWGGANVLTF. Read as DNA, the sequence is TGTGCCAGCAATGCCTGGGGTGGGGCCAACGTCCTGACTTTC.